This T cell receptor beta chain emerged from a study of T cell changes during pregnancy in multiple sclerosis. TCRdb keeps only in-frame clones here, not all; method: immunoSEQ multiplex PCR. Here the sample spans about 59,000 clones, more than 85% being singletons. V was cut by 3 bases and J by 4 bases, with 12 bases left in between. The CDR3 sequence is 14 residues long. Germline V gene sequence: CDR1 MDHEN, CDR2 SYDVKM. The origin of this receptor is a female donor in good health, enrolled as a control in a pregnancy study. The sequencing used peripheral blood, collected in the third trimester of pregnancy. The V gene is TRBV28, the J gene TRBJ1-1; unclear D gene. DNA of the CDR3: TGTGCCAGCAGTTTTCTAGCGCGTAGCACTGAAGCTTTCTTT. It yields the protein CASSFLARSTEAFF.